This paragraph covers one TCR beta chain sequence. This sample is drawn from a study of shared clonotypes between healthy human individuals. Some clones are missing from TCRdb's copy, which holds only in-frame ones; the method was immunoSEQ multiplex PCR. This table has millions of clones, around nine tenths appearing once. V shed 1 base and J 2 bases; nucleotides not matched to a gene: 6. The germline V gene encodes CDR1 SGHKS and CDR2 YYEKEE (reference sequence). The CDR3 contains 17 residues. The receptor was isolated from a man aged 18 to 29 in good health. The specimen sequenced was naive CD4+ T cells sorted from blood. Regarding subset: CD45RA+ positively selected. This sequence joins TRBV5-5 and TRBJ1-6; 7 bases are a match to TRBD1. The CDR3 bases are TGTGCCAGCAGCTTGAGACAGGGATTTCCCTATAATTCACCCCTCCACTTT. Its translation: CASSLRQGFPYNSPLHF.